The clone carrying this TCR beta chain was seen ten or more times. The V gene's germline CDR1 is LGHNA and CDR2 YSLEER. V was clipped by 2 bases and J by 0 bases, with 17 bases between them. This CDR3 has 18 residues. TCRdb redid the calling of the 5' RACE reads with MiXCR, one entry per CDR3 protein. There are fewer than 40,000 distinct CDR3 sequences in the sample; approximately 24% occur only once, and roughly 4% lies in the top ten. What was sequenced was memory CD4+ T cells sorted from blood. Subset indicated: memory CD4+ T cells, CD4+CD45RO+CD25-. This TCR was recovered from a female donor with breast cancer. V usage is TRBV4-3 and J usage is TRBJ2-1; no clear D gene. CDR3 nucleotide sequence: TGCGCCAGCAGCCAAAACCAACGGTCCCCTAGCTCCTACAATGAGCAGTTCTTC. Amino acid sequence: CASSQNQRSPSSYNEQFF.